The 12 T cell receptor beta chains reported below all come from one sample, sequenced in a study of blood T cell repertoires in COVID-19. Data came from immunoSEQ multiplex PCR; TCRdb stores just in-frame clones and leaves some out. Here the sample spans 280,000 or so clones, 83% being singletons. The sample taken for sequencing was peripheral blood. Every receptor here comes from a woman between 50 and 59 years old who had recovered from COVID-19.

This CDR3 is CASSRTTSSYEQYF. The CDR3 nucleotides are TGTGCCAGCAGCCGGACCACTAGCTCCTACGAGCAGTACTTC. The chain recombines TRBV3-1 (or the pseudogene TRBV3-2) with TRBJ2-7; D might be TRBD2 (5 bases). The CDR3 covers 14 residues. With 4 bases removed from V and 0 bases from J, the gap between germline ends came to 10 bases. Germline V gives CDR1 LGHDT, CDR2 YNNKEL (reference sequence).

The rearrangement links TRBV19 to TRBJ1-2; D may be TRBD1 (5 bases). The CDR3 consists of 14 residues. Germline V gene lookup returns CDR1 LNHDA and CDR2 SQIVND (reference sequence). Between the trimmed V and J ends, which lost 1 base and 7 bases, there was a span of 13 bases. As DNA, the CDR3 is TGTGCCAGTAGTATAGCCGACAGCCATTCTGGCTACACCTTC. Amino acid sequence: CASSIADSHSGYTF.

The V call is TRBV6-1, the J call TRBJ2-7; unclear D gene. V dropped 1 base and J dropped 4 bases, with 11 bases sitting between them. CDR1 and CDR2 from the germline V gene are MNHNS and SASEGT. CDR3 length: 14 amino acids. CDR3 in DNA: TGTGCCAGCAGTGAAGGGGCTGGGTTATACGAGCAGTACTTC. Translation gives CASSEGAGLYEQYF.

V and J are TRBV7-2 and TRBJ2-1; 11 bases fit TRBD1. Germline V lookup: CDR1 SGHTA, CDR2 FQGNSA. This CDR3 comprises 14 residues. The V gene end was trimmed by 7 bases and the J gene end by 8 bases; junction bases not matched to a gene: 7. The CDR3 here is CASTSGTGGYEQFF. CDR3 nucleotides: TGTGCCAGCACCTCCGGGACAGGGGGTTATGAGCAGTTCTTC.

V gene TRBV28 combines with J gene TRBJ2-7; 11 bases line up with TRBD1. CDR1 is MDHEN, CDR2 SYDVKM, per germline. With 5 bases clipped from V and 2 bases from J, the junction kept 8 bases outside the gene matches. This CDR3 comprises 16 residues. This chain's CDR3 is CASSLPPGQGAYEQYF. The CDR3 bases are TGTGCCAGCAGTCTCCCCCCGGGACAGGGGGCCTACGAGCAGTACTTC.

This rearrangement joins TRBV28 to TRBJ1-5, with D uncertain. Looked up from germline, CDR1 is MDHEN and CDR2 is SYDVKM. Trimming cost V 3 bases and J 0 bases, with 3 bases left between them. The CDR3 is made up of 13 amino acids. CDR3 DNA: TGTGCCAGCAGTTTCTATAGCAATCAGCCCCAGCATTTT. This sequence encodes CASSFYSNQPQHF.

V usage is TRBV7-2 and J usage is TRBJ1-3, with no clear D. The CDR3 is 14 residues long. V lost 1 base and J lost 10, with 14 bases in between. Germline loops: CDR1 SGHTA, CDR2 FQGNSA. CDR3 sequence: CASSLVEGGGTIYF. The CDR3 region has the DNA TGTGCCAGCAGCTTAGTAGAGGGTGGAGGAACCATATATTTT.

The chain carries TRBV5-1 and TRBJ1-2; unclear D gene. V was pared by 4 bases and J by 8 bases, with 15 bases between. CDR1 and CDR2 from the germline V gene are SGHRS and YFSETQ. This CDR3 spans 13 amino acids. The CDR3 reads CASSLYSGEGYTF. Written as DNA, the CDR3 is TGCGCCAGCAGCCTCTACAGTGGGGAGGGCTACACCTTC.

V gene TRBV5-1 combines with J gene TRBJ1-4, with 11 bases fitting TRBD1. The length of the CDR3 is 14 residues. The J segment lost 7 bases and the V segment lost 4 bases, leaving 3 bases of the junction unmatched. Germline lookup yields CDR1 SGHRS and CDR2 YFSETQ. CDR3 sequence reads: CASSGTGGSEKLFF. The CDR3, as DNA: TGCGCCAGCAGCGGGACAGGGGGGAGTGAAAAACTGTTTTTT.

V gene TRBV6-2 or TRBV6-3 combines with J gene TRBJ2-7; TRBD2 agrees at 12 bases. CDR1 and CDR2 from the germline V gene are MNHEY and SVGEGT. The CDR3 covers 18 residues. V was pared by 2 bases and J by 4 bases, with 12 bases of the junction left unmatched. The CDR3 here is CASSYDPASGREYYEQYF. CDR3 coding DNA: TGTGCCAGCAGTTACGACCCCGCTAGCGGGAGGGAATATTACGAGCAGTACTTC.

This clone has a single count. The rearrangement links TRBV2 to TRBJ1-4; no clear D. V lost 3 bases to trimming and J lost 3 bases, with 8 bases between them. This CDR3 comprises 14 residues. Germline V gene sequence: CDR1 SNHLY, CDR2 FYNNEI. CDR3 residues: CASSDGRSNEKLFF. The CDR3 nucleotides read TGTGCCAGCAGTGATGGGAGGTCTAATGAAAAACTGTTTTTT.

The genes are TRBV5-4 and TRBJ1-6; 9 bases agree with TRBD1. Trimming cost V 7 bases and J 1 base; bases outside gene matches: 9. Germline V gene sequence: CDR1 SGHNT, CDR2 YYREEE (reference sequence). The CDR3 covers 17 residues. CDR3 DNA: TGTGCCAGCGGATCCACGACAGGGGGTTCCTATAATTCACCCCTCCACTTT. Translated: CASGSTTGGSYNSPLHF.